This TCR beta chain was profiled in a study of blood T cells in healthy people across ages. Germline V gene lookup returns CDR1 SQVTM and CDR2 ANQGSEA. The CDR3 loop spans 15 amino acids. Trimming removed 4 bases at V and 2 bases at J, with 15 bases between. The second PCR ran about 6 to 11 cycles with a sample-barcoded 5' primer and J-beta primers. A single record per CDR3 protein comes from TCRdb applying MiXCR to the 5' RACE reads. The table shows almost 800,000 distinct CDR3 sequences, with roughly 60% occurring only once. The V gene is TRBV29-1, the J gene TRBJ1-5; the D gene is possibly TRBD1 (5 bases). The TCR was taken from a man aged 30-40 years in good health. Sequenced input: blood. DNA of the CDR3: TGCAGCGTTGCTGATGGGACGGGTGGCAATCAGCCCCAGCATTTT. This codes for CSVADGTGGNQPQHF.